This TCR beta chain comes out of a study of blood T cell repertoires in COVID-19 (dated by TCRdb to 2018 to 2020). Some background on the complete study: Samples from collaborators originated in the United States, Italy and Spain and spanned both the acute and convalescent phases of COVID-19. The prospective study material was composed of cDNA or gDNA derived from T cells, B-cell-depleted T cells, or PBMCs. Deeply sampled blood TCRbeta repertoires from subjects exposed to, actively infected with, or recovered from COVID-19 were included in the dataset. The repertoires were made available in a free public database intended to serve as a resource for research on the immune response to SARS-CoV-2. Samples came from the ongoing ImmuneRACE study (first 160 participants) plus 1,254 subjects from 6 global collaborators. A de-identified subject ID, COVID-19 status, age in years and sex were almost always included in the sample metadata. Where available, HLA class I and class II types were obtained from metadata supplied by the sample provider rather than from assay-based typing. Broad study findings and their caveats: Clinical and demographic metadata were provided uncurated, with the amount varying by source and participant.

On this clone itself: This receptor's antigen is unknown. The junction differs from germline at one of its ends, possibly a read error.

TCRbeta CDR3 regions were amplified from genomic DNA by means of the immunoSEQ Assay, a bias-controlled multiplex PCR. The published analysis was carried out like this. Within the assay, amplification of reference gene primers was used to estimate how many nucleated cells each sample contained. To quantify the absolute abundance of each unique TCRbeta CDR3 rearrangement, sequence reads were collapsed and filtered. For each sample, productive Simpson clonality was calculated as the square root of Simpson's diversity index over productive rearrangements. This is the immuneACCESS table as TCRdb keeps it, with only in-frame sequences that have V and J called. A part of the clones is gone; compared with another copy, unresolved V genes explain less than half, and the rest is unexplained. V, J and clone size are those of that table, while D and trimming were read from the DNA. The table for this sample lists roughly 100,000 clones; roughly 81% of them were counted only once. About 10% of the sample is taken by the ten largest.

Via the germline V gene, CDR1 is SGHTA and CDR2 FQGTGA. Reading from cysteine to phenylalanine, the CDR3 counts 16 amino acids. The DNA shown is the 48-base CDR3, in frame from base 1. Each collaborating institution followed its own protocols to collect whole blood in K2EDTA tubes. For TCRbeta analysis, collaborators shipped samples as frozen whole blood, isolated PBMCs, or DNA extracted from either of those sample types. The chain was built from TRBV7-3 and TRBJ1-3, with no confident D gene call. The origin of this receptor is a middle-aged man with active or convalescent COVID-19. The sequenced sample was peripheral blood. The CDR3 region reads CASSLTGPSSGNTIYF. The DNA sequence is given as TGTGCCAGCAGCCTAACTGGCCCCAGCTCTGGAAACACCATATATTTT.